Below, 14 T cell receptor beta chains from the same sample are listed, as sequenced in a study of T cells in localized non-small cell lung cancer. Here immunoSEQ multiplex PCR was the method, and the copy in TCRdb shows in-frame clones only, minus some. Among tens of thousands of clones listed, roughly nine tenths were seen once. The material sequenced was peripheral blood, taken before any cancer treatment. All receptors derive from a woman between 18 and 49 years old with stage III lung adenocarcinoma.

This rearrangement joins TRBV11-2 to TRBJ2-6; D is unclear. This CDR3 contains 17 residues. Germline CDR1 reads SGHAT; CDR2 reads FQNNGV. The V gene lost 1 base and the J gene lost 0 bases, with 10 bases spanning the gap. The chain's CDR3 is CASSLVGRLSGANVLTF. In DNA, the CDR3 is TGTGCCAGCAGCTTAGTTGGGCGCCTCTCTGGGGCCAACGTCCTGACTTTC.

The V call is TRBV18, the J call TRBJ2-7; D might be TRBD1 (5 bases). Germline CDR1 and CDR2: KGHSH and LQKENI. The V gene lost 6 bases and the J gene lost 3 bases, with 18 bases spanning the gap. The CDR3 is 15 residues long. The CDR3 nucleotides read TGTGCCAGCTCTCTAACAACTCCAGGGTTCTACGAGCAGTACTTC. Protein product: CASSLTTPGFYEQYF.

As DNA, the CDR3 is TGTGCCAGCAGCCTAAGACAGGGACGGGAGACCCAGTACTTC. Protein sequence: CASSLRQGRETQYF. The chain joins TRBV7-2 to TRBJ2-5; TRBD1 aligns across 7 bases. Germline CDR1 SGHTA, CDR2 FQGNSA. The CDR3 spans 14 residues. The J segment lost 5 bases and the V segment lost 5 bases, leaving 8 bases of the junction unmatched.

The chain links TRBV18 to TRBJ2-1; maybe TRBD1 (6 bases). The V end lost 6 bases, the J end lost 5 bases, and 11 bases lay between the germline ends. The germline V gene has CDR1 KGHSH and CDR2 LQKENI. The CDR3 has 13 residues. The CDR3 DNA follows: TGTGCCAGCTCGCCGGGACAAGACAATGAGCAGTTCTTC. It translates to CASSPGQDNEQFF.

This chain joins TRBV5-1 and TRBJ2-7; 7 nucleotides align to TRBD1. From germline, CDR1 is SGHRS and CDR2 YFSETQ. The CDR3 runs 12 residues. Unmatched junction bases numbered 4, after V lost 4 bases and J lost 6 bases. CDR3 DNA: TGCGCCAGCAGCGGGAACAGGGGCGAGCAGTACTTC. Protein product: CASSGNRGEQYF.

The chain joins TRBV7-9 to TRBJ1-2, with 12 bases identical to TRBD1. The germline CDR1 and CDR2 sequences are SEHNR and FQNEAQ (reference sequence). The trim removed 5 bases at V and 7 bases at J, leaving 11 bases unmatched. The CDR3 runs to 16 residues. The CDR3 nucleotides read TGTGCCAGCAGCCCTGACCGGGACAGGGGGCGGAGTGGCTACACCTTC. Protein product: CASSPDRDRGRSGYTF.

This clone has a handful of counts. The chain couples TRBV6-1 to TRBJ2-7; 8 nucleotides agree with TRBD1. J lost 2 bases, V lost 7 bases, and 7 bases had no gene match. Looked up from germline, CDR1 is MNHNS and CDR2 is SASEGT. This CDR3 has 14 residues. CDR3 region: CASTDRGKTYEQYF. For the CDR3, the DNA is TGTGCCAGCACAGACAGGGGCAAGACCTACGAGCAGTACTTC.

The J gene is TRBJ1-4, the V gene TRBV25-1; D might be TRBD1 (5 bases). The CDR3 runs to 15 residues. V lost 10 bases, J lost 7 bases, and 22 bases lay in between. Germline CDR1 is MGHDK and CDR2 is SYGVNS. Written as DNA, the CDR3 is TGTGCCACCGCCCAGGCCAAGGGGCGCAGTGAAAAACTGTTTTTT. Translation gives CATAQAKGRSEKLFF. The whole variable domain, remainder taken from reference TRBV25-1 and TRBJ1-4, is EADIYQTPRYLVIGTGKKITLECSQTMGHDKMYWYQQDPGMELHLIHYSYGVNSTEKGDLSSESTVSRIRTEHFPLTLESARPSHTSQYLCATAQAKGRSEKLFFGSGTQLSVL.

In nucleotides, the CDR3 is TGCAGTATGCCCGGGGACAGGGGCCCAACCTTC. It is translated as CSMPGDRGPTF. This sequence joins TRBV20-1 and TRBJ1-2, with 10 bases aligning to TRBD1. Trimming removed 8 bases from V and 14 bases from J; junction bases left unmatched: 11. The CDR3 has 11 residues. Germline V lookup: CDR1 DFQATT, CDR2 SNEGSKA (reference sequence).

The chain carries TRBV4-1 and TRBJ2-1; tentatively, D is TRBD1 (6 bases). This CDR3 has 16 residues. V was trimmed by 6 bases and J by 3 bases, leaving 18 bases between them. Germline V gene lookup returns CDR1 MGHRA and CDR2 YSYEKL. For the CDR3, the DNA is TGCGCCAGCAGTCCCATTACTACGGACAGCTACAATGAGCAGTTCTTC. Its protein product is CASSPITTDSYNEQFF.

The chain has TRBV7-9 and TRBJ2-5; the D gene is possibly TRBD2 (7 bases). This CDR3 comprises 16 residues. Germline CDR1 reads SEHNR; CDR2 reads FQNEAQ (reference sequence). V gave up 5 bases and J gave up 7 bases, with 23 bases separating them. CDR3 protein: CASSPRGGEAEVTQYF. In DNA, the CDR3 is TGTGCCAGCAGCCCCAGAGGGGGGGAGGCGGAGGTGACCCAGTACTTC.

The rearrangement links TRBV5-5 to TRBJ2-7; D unclear. This CDR3 has 14 amino acids. V lost 5 bases and J 3 bases, leaving 15 bases between the germline ends. Per germline, CDR1 SGHKS and CDR2 YYEKEE (reference sequence). The CDR3 bases are TGTGCCAGCAGTCTCCGTGCGCCAGGCTACGAGCAGTACTTC. Translation gives CASSLRAPGYEQYF.

The V and J genes are TRBV9 and TRBJ1-6, with a weak D call TRBD1 (5 bases). There are 15 residues in the CDR3. Trimming left V 3 bases short and J 7 bases short, with 14 bases between. Germline-derived CDR1 and CDR2 are SGDLS and YYNGEE. CDR3 loop: CASSETGTGNSPLHF. CDR3 DNA sequence: TGTGCCAGCAGCGAGACCGGGACGGGGAATTCACCCCTCCACTTT.

J is TRBJ1-1 and V is TRBV4-1, with D possibly TRBD1 on 5 matching bases. Germline V CDR1 and CDR2: MGHRA, YSYEKL. Trimming removed 4 bases from V and 10 bases from J, with 13 bases in between. The length of the CDR3 is 12 residues. The CDR3 DNA reads TGCGCCAGCAGCCTCCCAGAAGGGGTAGCTTTCTTT. This translates into CASSLPEGVAFF.